Listed below are T cell receptor beta chains from one sample, sequenced in a study of blood T cell repertoires in COVID-19. Profiling relied on immunoSEQ multiplex PCR, and the TCRdb table lists in-frame clones only, not all of them. Of some 350,000 clones in the sample, roughly nine tenths were seen once. What was sequenced was PBMCs or T cells enriched from blood (not recorded which). Receptors originate from a woman aged 25-40 years who had recovered from COVID-19. The CDR3 runs from the conserved cysteine through the conserved F or W. A D gene is named only where the DNA matches it firmly. For some rows the clone size is stated as once, few or many, or as a class when expanded; others skip it.

TRBJ1-2,.,TRBV10-3,.,11,CAISGGLGYTF,TGTGCCATCAGTGGAGGGCTTGGCTACACCTTC
TRBJ2-1,.,TRBV6-2/TRBV6-3,TRBD2,15,CASSYIERGDNEQFF,TGTGCCAGCAGTTACATCGAGCGGGGCGACAATGAGCAGTTCTTC
TRBJ2-2,.,TRBV9,TRBD2,16,CASSVASGPLPGELFF,TGTGCCAGCAGCGTAGCTAGCGGGCCCCTCCCCGGGGAGCTGTTTTTT
TRBJ1-5,.,TRBV30,.,17,CAWSDPPGGISNQPQHF,TGTGCCTGGAGTGACCCTCCGGGAGGGATTAGCAATCAGCCCCAGCATTTT
TRBJ1-4,.,TRBV9,TRBD1,15,CASSVEEGAGEKLFF,TGTGCCAGCAGCGTAGAAGAGGGGGCTGGAGAAAAACTGTTTTTT
TRBJ2-3,.,TRBV5-1,TRBD2,14,CASSPSGSGDTQYF,TGCGCCAGCAGCCCTAGCGGGAGTGGAGATACGCAGTATTTT
TRBJ2-7,.,TRBV2,.,14,CASSSTGSSYEQYF,TGTGCCAGCAGTTCGACAGGTAGCTCCTACGAGCAGTACTTC
TRBJ2-4,once,TRBV5-1,.,14,CASSFGVAKNIQYF,TGCGCCAGCAGCTTCGGAGTAGCCAAAAACATTCAGTACTTC
TRBJ2-2,.,TRBV4-1,TRBD2,18,CASSQAGSGRGYTGELFF,TGCGCCAGCAGCCAAGCAGGTAGCGGGAGGGGATACACCGGGGAGCTGTTTTTT
TRBJ2-7,.,TRBV23-1,.,16,CASSQSCQGSSYEQYF,TGCGCCAGCAGTCAATCGTGCCAGGGAAGCTCCTACGAGCAGTACTTC
TRBJ2-5,.,TRBV6-5,TRBD2,16,CASSYSPAGGQETQYF,TGTGCCAGCAGTTACTCGCCAGCGGGGGGGCAAGAGACCCAGTACTTC
TRBJ2-3,.,TRBV28,TRBD1,15,CASSLGGQGTDTQYF,TGTGCCAGCAGTTTAGGGGGACAGGGCACAGATACGCAGTATTTT
TRBJ1-1,.,TRBV7-9,.,13,CASSLGTEAEAFF,TGTGCCAGCAGCTTAGGGACAGAAGCTGAAGCTTTCTTT
TRBJ1-3,.,TRBV2,.,16,CASSDQGWIREDTIYF,TGTGCCAGCAGTGACCAGGGATGGATCCGCGAGGACACCATATATTTT
TRBJ1-2,.,TRBV5-1,.,13,CASTSGSNYGYTF,TGCGCCAGCACGTCCGGGAGCAACTATGGCTACACCTTC
TRBJ1-3,.,TRBV5-1,TRBD1,14,CASSTQDRADTIYF,TGCGCCAGCAGCACCCAGGACAGGGCAGACACCATATATTTT
TRBJ1-1,.,TRBV3-1/TRBV3-2,.,15,CASSQGAGLGTEAFF,TGTGCCAGCAGCCAAGGGGCAGGGCTGGGCACTGAAGCTTTCTTT
TRBJ2-7,few,TRBV7-2,TRBD1,15,CASSLMGQGADEQYF,TGTGCCAGCAGCTTAATGGGACAGGGGGCCGACGAGCAGTACTTC
TRBJ2-1,.,TRBV9,TRBD2,16,CASSPRSSGRVNEQFF,TGTGCCAGCAGCCCCCGTTCTAGCGGGAGAGTCAATGAGCAGTTCTTC
TRBJ1-3,.,TRBV14,.,18,CASSRRQILKTSGNTIYF,TGTGCCAGCAGCCGGAGGCAGATACTAAAGACCTCTGGAAACACCATATATTTT
TRBJ2-7,.,TRBV3-1/TRBV3-2,.,14,CASSQGPAIYEQYF,TGTGCCAGCAGCCAAGGTCCTGCGATATACGAGCAGTACTTC
TRBJ1-4,.,TRBV14,TRBD1,19,CASSQDGTDYGATNEKLFF,TGTGCCAGCAGCCAAGACGGGACAGACTACGGAGCAACTAATGAAAAACTGTTTTTT
TRBJ2-2,.,TRBV28,TRBD1,17,CASSVAPGTANTGELFF,TGTGCCAGCAGCGTCGCTCCCGGGACAGCGAACACCGGGGAGCTGTTTTTT
TRBJ2-7,.,TRBV2,TRBD1,15,CASSHPTGGTYEQYF,TGTGCCAGCAGTCACCCGACAGGGGGCACCTACGAGCAGTACTTC
TRBJ2-2,.,TRBV7-9,.,13,CASSLSNTGELFF,TGTGCCAGCAGCTTGTCAAACACCGGGGAGCTGTTTTTT
TRBJ2-7,few,TRBV15,.,16,CATSRRGTGPSGEQYF,TGTGCCACCAGCAGAAGGGGGACGGGCCCCAGTGGCGAGCAGTACTTC
TRBJ2-7,.,TRBV6-5,TRBD1,13,CASSGTDVYEQYF,TGTGCCAGTTCCGGGACAGATGTCTACGAGCAGTACTTC
TRBJ1-2,few,TRBV5-5,.,17,CASSSARWGGEDYGYTF,TGTGCCAGCAGCTCCGCTCGATGGGGAGGGGAGGACTATGGCTACACCTTC
TRBJ2-7,.,TRBV18,TRBD2,16,CASSPLAGTGSYEQYF,TGTGCCAGCTCACCGCTAGCGGGTACAGGGTCCTACGAGCAGTACTTC
TRBJ1-6,.,TRBV25-1,TRBD1,15,CASSELGQGNSPLHF,TGTGCCAGCAGTGAACTGGGACAGGGCAATTCACCCCTCCACTTT
TRBJ1-1,few,TRBV2,TRBD1,14,CATSLTGGRTEAFF,TGTGCCACATCCCTTACAGGGGGACGCACTGAAGCTTTCTTT
TRBJ1-5,.,TRBV19,.,17,CASNGGSGSALNQPQHF,TGTGCCAGTAACGGTGGCTCGGGGTCAGCGCTCAATCAGCCCCAGCATTTT
TRBJ2-7,.,TRBV6-5,TRBD2,13,CATSTGGVEEQYF,TGTGCCACCTCGACGGGGGGGGTGGAGGAGCAGTACTTC
TRBJ2-7,.,TRBV27,.,13,CASSLDRRYEQYF,TGTGCCAGCAGTCTTGACAGAAGGTACGAGCAGTACTTC
TRBJ2-5,.,TRBV12-3/TRBV12-4,.,13,CASSLDSTRVQYF,TGTGCCAGCAGTTTAGATTCGACCAGGGTCCAGTACTTC
TRBJ1-4,few,TRBV6-6,.,13,CATIGGADEKLFF,TGTGCCACCATCGGGGGGGCCGATGAAAAACTGTTTTTT
TRBJ1-1,once,TRBV19,.,14,CASSSNYKFPEAFF,TGTGCCAGTAGTAGCAATTACAAGTTCCCTGAAGCTTTCTTT
TRBJ1-2,.,TRBV27,.,13,CASSYGTYDGYTF,TGTGCCAGCAGTTACGGGACATATGATGGCTACACCTTC
TRBJ2-2,.,TRBV10-1,.,13,CASSGNRNGELFF,TGCGCCAGCAGTGGGAACAGAAACGGGGAGCTGTTTTTT
TRBJ2-5,.,TRBV10-3,.,14,CAISNVAEQETQYF,TGTGCCATCAGTAACGTAGCGGAACAAGAGACCCAGTACTTC
TRBJ2-7,.,TRBV6-5,.,15,CASSYTPDSSYEQYF,TGTGCCAGCAGTTACACTCCGGACAGTTCCTACGAGCAGTACTTC
TRBJ1-1,.,TRBV10-1,.,9,CASREAAFF,TGCGCCAGCAGAGAGGCGGCTTTCTTT
TRBJ2-7,.,TRBV15,TRBD1,14,CATSSDRGSYEQYF,TGTGCCACCAGCAGTGACAGGGGCTCCTACGAGCAGTACTTC
TRBJ2-1,.,TRBV15,.,14,CATSRVLLGNEQFF,TGTGCCACCAGCAGAGTTCTACTAGGCAATGAGCAGTTCTTC
TRBJ2-7,.,TRBV27,TRBD1,13,CASRPTGLHEQYF,TGTGCCAGCAGACCGACAGGGTTGCACGAGCAGTACTTC
TRBJ2-3,.,TRBV27,TRBD2,15,CASRSQREIGDTQYF,TGTGCCAGCAGATCCCAGCGGGAGATCGGAGATACGCAGTATTTT
TRBJ2-3,.,TRBV7-9,TRBD2,15,CASSSPGGSTDTQYF,TGTGCCAGCAGCAGTCCGGGGGGGAGCACAGATACGCAGTATTTT
TRBJ1-4,.,TRBV5-1,TRBD1,14,CASSLATGHEKLFF,TGCGCCAGCAGCTTGGCGACAGGGCATGAAAAACTGTTTTTT